Below, one T cell receptor beta chain is given with its context. As yet, its antigen is unknown. CDR1 is MNHNY and CDR2 is SVGAGI in the germline V gene (reference sequence). The CDR3 extends over 15 amino acids. The J segment lost 2 bases and the V segment lost 6 bases, leaving 8 bases of the junction unmatched. All donors qualified as healthy HIV-negative adults and had experienced no recent acute infections or vaccinations. Using immunoSEQ multiplex PCR, the repertoire was profiled, and TCRdb retains in-frame clones only, with some absent. The table shows more than 1 million clones, with about 84% occurring only once. The data derive from a study of shared clonotypes between healthy human individuals. Points from the study as a whole: Of the naive CD4 clonotypes, approximately 5% were shared across a handful of donors.

The chain carries TRBV6-6 and TRBJ2-5; 8 positions match TRBD1. The sample consisted of memory CD4+ T cells from PBMCs. Documented subset: CD45RA-negative fraction. The clonotype originates from a man younger than 30 in good health. Some clones in this sample may be carry-over from other donors' samples. CDR3 DNA: TGTGCCAGCAGCTCGGGACAGGCGCTACAAGAGACCCAGTACTTC. Its protein product is CASSSGQALQETQYF.